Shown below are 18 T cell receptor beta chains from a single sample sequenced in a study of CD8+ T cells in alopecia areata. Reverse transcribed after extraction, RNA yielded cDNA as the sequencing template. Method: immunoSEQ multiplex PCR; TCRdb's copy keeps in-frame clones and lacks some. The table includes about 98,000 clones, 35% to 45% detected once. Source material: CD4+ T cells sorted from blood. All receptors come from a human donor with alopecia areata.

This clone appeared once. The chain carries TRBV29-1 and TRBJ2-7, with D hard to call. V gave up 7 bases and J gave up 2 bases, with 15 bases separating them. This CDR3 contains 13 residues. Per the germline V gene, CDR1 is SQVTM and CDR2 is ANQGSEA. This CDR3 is CSATGQMTYEQYF. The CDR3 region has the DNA TGCAGCGCCACGGGCCAGATGACCTACGAGCAGTACTTC.

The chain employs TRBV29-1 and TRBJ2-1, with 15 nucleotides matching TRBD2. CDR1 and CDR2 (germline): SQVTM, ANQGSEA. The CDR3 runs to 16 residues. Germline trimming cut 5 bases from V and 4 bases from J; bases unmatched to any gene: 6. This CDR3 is CSVIGTSGGPYNEQFF. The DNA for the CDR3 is TGCAGCGTTATCGGGACTAGCGGGGGGCCATACAATGAGCAGTTCTTC.

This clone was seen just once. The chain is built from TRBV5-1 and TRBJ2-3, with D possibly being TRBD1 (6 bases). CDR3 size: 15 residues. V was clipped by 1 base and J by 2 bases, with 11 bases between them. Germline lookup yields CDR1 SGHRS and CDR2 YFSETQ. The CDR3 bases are TGCGCCAGCAGCTTGTCTGGACAGATCACAGATACGCAGTATTTT. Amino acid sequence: CASSLSGQITDTQYF.

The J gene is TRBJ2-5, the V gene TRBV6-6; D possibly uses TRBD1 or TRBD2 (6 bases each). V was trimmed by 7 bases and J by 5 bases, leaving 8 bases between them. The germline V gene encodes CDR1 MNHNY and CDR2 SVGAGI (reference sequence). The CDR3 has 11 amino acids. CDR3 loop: CASKGGETQYF. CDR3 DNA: TGTGCCAGCAAAGGGGGGGAGACCCAGTACTTC.

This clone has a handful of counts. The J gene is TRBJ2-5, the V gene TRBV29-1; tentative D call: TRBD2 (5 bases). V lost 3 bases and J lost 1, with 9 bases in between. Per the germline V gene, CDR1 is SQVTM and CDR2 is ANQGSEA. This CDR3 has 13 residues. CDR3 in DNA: TGCAGCGTTGAGTCGGGATTCCAAGAGACCCAGTACTTC. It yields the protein CSVESGFQETQYF.

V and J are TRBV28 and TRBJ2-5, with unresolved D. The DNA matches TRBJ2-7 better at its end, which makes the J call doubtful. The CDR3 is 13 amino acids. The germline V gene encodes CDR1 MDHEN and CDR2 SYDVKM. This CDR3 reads CASSSLPRYEQYF. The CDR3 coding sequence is TGTGCCAGCAGTTCCCTACCGCGGTACGAGCAGTACTTC.

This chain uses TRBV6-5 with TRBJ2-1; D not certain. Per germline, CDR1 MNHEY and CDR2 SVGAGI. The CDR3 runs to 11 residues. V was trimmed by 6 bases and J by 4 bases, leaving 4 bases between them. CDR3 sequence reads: CASRNYNEQFF. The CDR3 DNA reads TGTGCCAGCAGAAATTACAATGAGCAGTTCTTC.

The CDR3 loop reads CSVEDPGTGRETQYF. The CDR3 DNA sequence: TGCAGCGTTGAAGACCCCGGGACAGGAAGGGAGACCCAGTACTTC. The chain recombines TRBV29-1 with TRBJ2-5, with 8 bases identical to TRBD1. The CDR3 totals 15 residues. V was pared by 0 bases and J by 5 bases, with 8 bases of the junction left unmatched. CDR1 is SQVTM and CDR2 is ANQGSEA in the germline V gene. Supplemented by reference TRBV29-1 and TRBJ2-5, the full variable domain reads SAVISQKPSRDICQRGTSLTIQCQVDSQVTMMFWYRQQPGQSLTLIATANQGSEATYESGFVIDKFPISRPNLTFSTLTVSNMSPEDSSIYLCSVEDPGTGRETQYFGPGTRLLVL.

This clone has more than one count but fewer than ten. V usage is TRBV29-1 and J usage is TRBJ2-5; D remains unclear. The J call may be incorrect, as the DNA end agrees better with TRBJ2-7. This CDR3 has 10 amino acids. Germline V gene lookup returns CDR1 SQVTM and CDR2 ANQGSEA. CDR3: CSVGLDEQYF. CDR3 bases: TGCAGCGTTGGGCTGGACGAGCAGTACTTC.

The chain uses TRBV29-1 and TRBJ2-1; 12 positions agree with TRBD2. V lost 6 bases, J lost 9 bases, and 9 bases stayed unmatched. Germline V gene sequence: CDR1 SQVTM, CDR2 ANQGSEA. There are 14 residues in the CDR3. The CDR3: CSVRLAGAQAEQFF. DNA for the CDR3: TGCAGCGTCCGACTAGCGGGAGCTCAGGCTGAGCAGTTCTTC.

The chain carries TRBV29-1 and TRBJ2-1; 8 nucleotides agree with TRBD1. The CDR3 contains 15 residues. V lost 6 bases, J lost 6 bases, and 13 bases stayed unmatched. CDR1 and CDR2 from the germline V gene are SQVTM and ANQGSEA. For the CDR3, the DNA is TGCAGCGTCACTCCGGGGCAGGGGGCAGGCAATGAGCAGTTCTTC. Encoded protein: CSVTPGQGAGNEQFF.

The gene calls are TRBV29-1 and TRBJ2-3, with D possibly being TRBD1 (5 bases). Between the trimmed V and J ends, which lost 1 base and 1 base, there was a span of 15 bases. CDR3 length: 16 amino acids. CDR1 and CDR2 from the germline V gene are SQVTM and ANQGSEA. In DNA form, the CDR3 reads TGCAGCGTTGAAGCAGGGCGTCTAGTGGGCACAGATACGCAGTATTTT. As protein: CSVEAGRLVGTDTQYF.

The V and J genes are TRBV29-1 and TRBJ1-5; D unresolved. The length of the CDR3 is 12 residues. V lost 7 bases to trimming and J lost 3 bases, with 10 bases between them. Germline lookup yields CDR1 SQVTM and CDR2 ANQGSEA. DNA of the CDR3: TGCAGCGCTGGAAACGTCAATCAGCCCCAGCATTTT. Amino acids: CSAGNVNQPQHF.

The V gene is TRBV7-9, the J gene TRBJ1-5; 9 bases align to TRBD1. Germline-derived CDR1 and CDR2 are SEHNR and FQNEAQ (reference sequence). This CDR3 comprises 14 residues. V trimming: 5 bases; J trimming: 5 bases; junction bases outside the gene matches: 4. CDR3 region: CASSNRDRDQPQHF. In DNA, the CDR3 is TGTGCCAGCAGCAACCGGGACAGGGATCAGCCCCAGCATTTT.

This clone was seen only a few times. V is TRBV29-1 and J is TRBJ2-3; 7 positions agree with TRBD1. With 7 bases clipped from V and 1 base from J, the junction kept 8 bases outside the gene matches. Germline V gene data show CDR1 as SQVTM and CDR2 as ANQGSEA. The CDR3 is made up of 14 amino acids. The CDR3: CSAGGQAGTDTQYF. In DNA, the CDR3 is TGCAGCGCCGGAGGACAGGCGGGCACAGATACGCAGTATTTT.

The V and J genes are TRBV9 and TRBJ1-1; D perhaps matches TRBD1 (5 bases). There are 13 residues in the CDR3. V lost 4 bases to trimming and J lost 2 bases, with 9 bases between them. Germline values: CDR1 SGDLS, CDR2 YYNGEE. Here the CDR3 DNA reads TGTGCCAGCAGCCTAGACAGCAACACTGAAGCTTTCTTT. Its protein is CASSLDSNTEAFF.

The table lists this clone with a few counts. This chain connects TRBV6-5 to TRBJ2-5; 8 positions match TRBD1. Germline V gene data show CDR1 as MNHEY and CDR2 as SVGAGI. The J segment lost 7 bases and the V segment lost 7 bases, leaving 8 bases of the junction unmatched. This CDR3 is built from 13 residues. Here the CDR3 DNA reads TGTGCCAGCAACGAAGACAGGGGTGCGACCCAGTACTTC. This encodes CASNEDRGATQYF.

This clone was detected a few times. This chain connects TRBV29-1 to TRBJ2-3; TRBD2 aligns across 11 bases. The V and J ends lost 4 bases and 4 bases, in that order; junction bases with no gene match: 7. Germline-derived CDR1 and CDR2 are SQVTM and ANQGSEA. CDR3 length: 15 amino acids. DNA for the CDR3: TGCAGCGTTGGATCTAGCGGGGGGTGGGCAGATACGCAGTATTTT. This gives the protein CSVGSSGGWADTQYF.